Described below is a single T cell receptor (beta chain) sequence and its context. This receptor's antigen is unknown. Per-nucleotide qualities are absent, and no much larger clonotype sits a single base away. These data are taken from a study of Ad26.COV2.S vaccination and SARS-CoV-2 variants (dated by TCRdb to 2020 to 2022). General notes on the study: Vaccine-arm donors came from COV1001, a multicentre, randomized, double-blind, placebo-controlled phase I-IIa trial of Ad26.COV2.S in healthy adults. Sequencing of the TCRbeta repertoire served to evaluate the specificity and breadth of SARS-CoV-2-reactive T cell receptors following Ad26.COV2.S vaccination. Investigators remained blinded to trial group allocation during experiments and outcome assessment. A total of 32 samples were included in the TCR-sequenced set, comprising around 19 Ad26.COV2.S vaccine recipients, 5 placebo recipients and 8 SARS-CoV-2 convalescent individuals. Participants in the trial were split at random into five groups of five each, receiving low-dose or high-dose Ad26.COV2.S once or twice, or else placebo on both occasions. Ad26.COV2.S was given intramuscularly at 5x10^10 or 1x10^11 viral particles, as a single shot or as two shots 56 days apart.

CDR1 ENHRY and CDR2 SYGVKD were looked up in the germline V gene. The CDR3 measures 12 amino acids from cysteine to phenylalanine. Of the read, only the CDR3 DNA is kept; its 36 bases are in frame from base 1. The trim is 11 bases for V and 5 bases for J, with a gap of 15 bases between the germline ends. The treatment or condition label of this sample denotes: over 15 received Ad26.COV2.S at low or high dose, single or two shots; roughly 5 received placebo; per-sample allocation not given. For vaccine and placebo recipients, the sequenced repertoires came from samples collected on day 63 after the first injection. In Cohort 1b, about 25 adults aged 18-55 years were enrolled at a single site in Boston, USA, between 29 July and 7 August 2020. As a vaccine, Ad26.COV2.S was a replication-incompetent adenovirus type 26 vector that expressed a prefusion-stabilized SARS-CoV-2 spike protein derived from the original Wuhan strain.

What the authors observed across the whole study: It was noted by the authors that total T cell responses may have been underestimated by the TCR breadth and depth analyses. Vaccine and placebo recipients had comparable non-spike TCR breadth, which fits with the vaccine containing only spike. After vaccination, substantial breadth of spike-specific CD8+ and CD4+ T cell responses was reported. Ad26.COV2.S recipients had higher spike-specific TCR breadth than placebo recipients (P = 0.0014). The study was not powered for comparison of responses between vaccine doses or regimens.

TCRbeta CDR3 regions were sequenced with the immunoSEQ Assay. After extraction, genomic DNA underwent amplification by bias-controlled multiplex PCR, followed by high-throughput sequencing. The original methods were these. To quantify the absolute abundance of every unique TCRbeta CDR3 region, sequences were collapsed and filtered. Usable DNA was measured by amplifying reference genes present in all nucleated cells, and TCRbeta template counts were normalized to that usable DNA to estimate T cell fraction. Repertoire TCRs were annotated as SARS-CoV-2-specific when V gene, CDR3 amino acid sequence and J gene were exactly matched to a known reactive TCR set. The reference SARS-CoV-2 TCR set came from MIRA and was filtered for enrichment in COVID-19-positive ImmuneCODE repertoires, removing public or cross-reactive TCRs. Drawing on the MIRA antigens, annotated TCRs were analysed further at the level of specific ORF or position within ORF. Depth was the summed frequency of annotated unique rearrangements, while breadth was defined as annotated unique rearrangements over total unique productive rearrangements. TCR breadth was compared between groups using two-sided Wilcoxon rank-sum tests. TCRdb's version of the immuneACCESS table is confined to in-frame rearrangements and falls short of the full clone set. An unresolved V gene accounts for under half of the shortfall where checked; the remainder is of unknown origin. V and J calls and clone size come straight from that table; D and trimming were deduced from the DNA. The table for this sample lists fewer than 400,000 clones; about nine tenths of them were counted only once. The biggest ten clones account for approximately 3.7% of the sample.

The sequence is built from TRBV10-3 and TRBJ1-2; matching of 6 bases hints at TRBD1 as the D gene. The TCR was taken from a person between 18 and 60 years old who received the Ad26.COV2.S COVID-19 vaccine or a placebo. The sequencing here drew on peripheral blood, taken in a trial of Ad26.COV2.S vaccine versus placebo. The CDR3 protein: CAAQAGVYGYTF. Here is the DNA: TGTGCCGCCCAAGCAGGGGTATATGGCTACACCTTC.